Following are 31 T cell receptor beta chains from one sample sequenced in a study of cytomegalovirus exposure and HLA in healthy donors (dated by TCRdb to 2016 to 2017). Library creation used the immunoSEQ multiplex PCR assay. For the multiplex PCR, a mixture combining 60 forward primers for TCR Vbeta segments and 13 reverse primers for TCR Jbeta segments was used. This is the immuneACCESS table as TCRdb keeps it, with only in-frame sequences that have V and J called. A part of the clones is gone; compared with another copy, unresolved V genes explain less than half, and the rest is unexplained. This sample holds 150,000 to 200,000 clones; around 78% were observed only once. In total, the top ten clones hold under 2% of the sample. Sequencing was done on a sample of PBMCs. The source is a man between 25 and 39 years old in good health and CMV-seronegative.

On this clone itself: The CDR3 carries no conserved terminal phenylalanine or tryptophan, so it likely arises from a read error. The gene calls are TRBV28 and TRBJ2-7, with 7 bases matching TRBD2. Germline values: CDR1 MDHEN, CDR2 SYDVKM. The trim removed 6 bases at V and 0 bases at J, leaving 8 bases unmatched. This CDR3 has 15 residues. Here the CDR3 DNA reads TGTGCCAGCAGAATAGCGGGCCTAAGCTCCTACGAGCAGTACCTC. Amino acid sequence: CASRIAGLSSYEQYL.

This chain uses TRBV28 with TRBJ2-5; TRBD2 might be the D (5 bases). The CDR3 loop spans 15 amino acids. Germline V CDR1 and CDR2: MDHEN, SYDVKM. V was clipped by 6 bases and J by 1 base, with 15 bases between them. CDR3 coding DNA: TGTGCCAGCAGACAAATGATGGGAGCCCAAGAGACCCAGTACTTC. Amino acids: CASRQMMGAQETQYF.

V usage is TRBV27 and J usage is TRBJ2-2; a possible D gene is TRBD1 (5 bases). The germline V gene has CDR1 MNHEY and CDR2 SMNVEV (reference sequence). The CDR3 extends over 15 amino acids. Trimming pared 6 bases from V and 3 bases from J, leaving 14 bases between. The chain's CDR3 is CASSQTGPDTGELFF. The CDR3 DNA sequence: TGTGCCAGCAGCCAAACAGGCCCGGACACCGGGGAGCTGTTTTTT.

This clone came up once. J is TRBJ2-1 and V is TRBV28; 9 bases align to TRBD2. Germline assignment: CDR1 MDHEN and CDR2 SYDVKM. The length of the CDR3 is 14 residues. J lost 8 bases, V lost 8 bases, and 10 bases had no gene match. This chain's CDR3 is CASYHSGSIDEQFF. The DNA of the CDR3 is TGTGCCAGCTATCATAGCGGGAGTATCGATGAGCAGTTCTTC.

This clone was picked up a small number of times. The CDR3, as DNA: TGTGCCAGCAGTTACCAGGCCCAAAAGGGGACTGAAGCTTTCTTT. Amino acids: CASSYQAQKGTEAFF. This chain uses TRBV6-5 with TRBJ1-1; D might be TRBD1 (5 bases). Germline CDR1 is MNHEY and CDR2 is SVGAGI. This CDR3 region has 15 residues. V lost 2 bases and J 5 bases, leaving 15 bases between the germline ends.

The CDR3 loop is CASSLEGGATGELFF. In nucleotides, the CDR3 is TGCGCCAGCAGCTTGGAAGGGGGCGCCACCGGGGAGCTGTTTTTT. J is TRBJ2-2 and V is TRBV5-1; 7 nucleotides align to TRBD1. The J segment lost 4 bases and the V segment lost 0 bases, leaving 3 bases of the junction unmatched. Germline-derived CDR1 and CDR2 are SGHRS and YFSETQ. The CDR3 has 15 amino acids.

This chain joins TRBV6-5 and TRBJ2-7; 7 nucleotides align to TRBD1. Germline V CDR1 and CDR2: MNHEY, SVGAGI. With V trimmed by 7 bases and J by 3 bases, 9 bases remained unmatched. The CDR3 loop spans 14 amino acids. CDR3 sequence: CASTRQGKGYEQYF. The CDR3 DNA follows: TGTGCCAGCACCCGACAGGGAAAGGGCTACGAGCAGTACTTC.

This clone appeared a single time. This chain uses TRBV28 with TRBJ2-5; TRBD1 matches at 9 bases. Germline trimming cut 7 bases from V and 1 base from J; bases unmatched to any gene: 4. Germline-derived CDR1 and CDR2 are MDHEN and SYDVKM. The CDR3 is 14 amino acids. This chain's CDR3 is CASTTTGGQETQYF. The CDR3 DNA follows: TGTGCCAGCACAACGACAGGGGGCCAAGAGACCCAGTACTTC.

The chain links TRBV6-1 to TRBJ2-7; 10 bases map to TRBD2. Per the germline V gene, CDR1 is MNHNS and CDR2 is SASEGT. Trimming took 6 bases from V and 3 from J; bases not matched to a gene: 8. The CDR3 totals 15 residues. The DNA for the CDR3 is TGTGCCAGCAGCCGGGGGGCTAGCGGGAGCTACGAGCAGTACTTC. Its protein product is CASSRGASGSYEQYF.

This clone came up a few times. V is TRBV2 and J is TRBJ2-4; 9 bases line up with TRBD2. CDR3 size: 18 residues. CDR1 and CDR2 from the germline V gene are SNHLY and FYNNEI. J was trimmed by 8 bases and V by 1 base; bases with no gene match: 15. The CDR3 region is CASSEGTVLAGAFDIQYF. In nucleotides, the CDR3 is TGTGCCAGCAGTGAAGGTACTGTGTTAGCGGGGGCCTTCGACATTCAGTACTTC.

V and J are TRBV2 and TRBJ2-6; the match to TRBD1 covers 9 bases. The V and J ends lost 7 bases and 2 bases, in that order; junction bases with no gene match: 15. The CDR3 runs to 19 residues. Germline V gene data show CDR1 as SNHLY and CDR2 as FYNNEI. CDR3 protein: CASNRDRAFRRAGANVLTF. Here the CDR3 DNA reads TGTGCCAGCAATAGGGACAGGGCCTTTCGGCGGGCTGGGGCCAACGTCCTGACTTTC. Looking up the rest from reference TRBV2 and TRBJ2-6 gives the full variable domain: EPEVTQTPSHQVTQMGQEVILRCVPISNHLYFYWYRQILGQKVEFLVSFYNNEISEKSEIFDDQFSVERPDGSNFTLKIRSTKLEDSAMYFCASNRDRAFRRAGANVLTFGAGSRLTVL.

V gene TRBV25-1 combines with J gene TRBJ2-1; 10 bases line up with TRBD1. The CDR3 extends over 15 amino acids. V lost 3 bases and J lost 6; bases outside the gene matches: 5. From germline, CDR1 is MGHDK and CDR2 SYGVNS. The CDR3 spells CASSEDRGFSNEQFF. The CDR3, as DNA: TGTGCCAGCAGTGAGGACAGGGGGTTTAGCAATGAGCAGTTCTTC.

This rearrangement joins TRBV9 to TRBJ2-7; TRBD2 aligns across 12 bases. Germline V gives CDR1 SGDLS, CDR2 YYNGEE. V shed 0 bases and J 4 bases; nucleotides not matched to a gene: 5. There are 16 residues in the CDR3. CDR3 residues: CASSVELAGGIYEQYF. The CDR3 DNA is TGTGCCAGCAGCGTAGAACTAGCGGGAGGAATTTACGAGCAGTACTTC.

The rearrangement links TRBV5-1 to TRBJ2-7, with TRBD2 matching over 9 bases. The CDR3 totals 18 residues. Germline CDR1 and CDR2: SGHRS and YFSETQ. The junction had 15 bases not matched to a gene; V was cut back by 2 bases and J by 3 bases. The CDR3 DNA reads as TGCGCCAGCAGCTTAGAGAATAGCGGGAGAAGAATTTTCTACGAGCAGTACTTC. Protein: CASSLENSGRRIFYEQYF.

The rearrangement uses TRBV5-1 and TRBJ2-7, with 9 bases lining up with TRBD2. Germline V gene lookup returns CDR1 SGHRS and CDR2 YFSETQ. The junction had 2 bases not matched to a gene; V was cut back by 4 bases and J by 6 bases. The CDR3 contains 12 residues. The DNA for the CDR3 is TGCGCCAGCAGCCGCGGGGGGGGCGAGCAGTACTTC. Its translation is CASSRGGGEQYF. Filled out from reference TRBV5-1 and TRBJ2-7, the complete variable domain reads KAGVTQTPRYLIKTRGQQVTLSCSPISGHRSVSWYQQTPGQGLQFLFEYFSETQRNKGNFPGRFSGRQFSNSRSEMNVSTLELGDSALYLCASSRGGGEQYFGPGTRLTVT.

The table lists this clone with a count of one. The chain couples TRBV5-1 to TRBJ1-3; D is uncertain. Germline CDR1 is SGHRS and CDR2 is YFSETQ. The ends were cut back, 0 bases at V and 4 bases at J, with 17 bases in the middle. CDR3 size: 17 residues. Written as DNA, the CDR3 is TGCGCCAGCAGCTTGGAAGGCCCGTCGCTCGGGGGAAACACCATATATTTT. It translates to CASSLEGPSLGGNTIYF.

The genes are TRBV6-1 and TRBJ2-3; 12 bases match TRBD1. CDR3 length: 18 amino acids. The germline gives CDR1 MNHNS, CDR2 SASEGT. After removal of 1 base from V and 6 bases from J, the junction contained 11 bases not matched to a gene. The CDR3 sequence is CASSEVGRGTGGRDTQYF. CDR3 sequence (DNA): TGTGCCAGCAGTGAAGTAGGAAGGGGGACAGGGGGCCGGGATACGCAGTATTTT.

This clone has more than one count but fewer than ten. V is TRBV4-1 and J is TRBJ1-2; no firm D call. V was shortened by 0 bases and J by 11 bases, with 7 bases between the two germline ends. CDR1 MGHRA and CDR2 YSYEKL come from the germline V gene. The CDR3 totals 11 residues. As DNA, the CDR3 is TGCGCCAGCAGCCAAGACAGAGCGTACACCTTC. This sequence encodes CASSQDRAYTF.

This clone occurred once. The chain uses TRBV25-1 and TRBJ1-1, with no clear D. Trimming took off 10 bases at V and 4 bases at J, with 22 bases between the two ends. This CDR3 is 15 amino acids long. The germline gives CDR1 MGHDK, CDR2 SYGVNS. In DNA form, the CDR3 reads TGTGCCACCGGACTGGATAGCCTCCAGACCACTGAAGCTTTCTTT. Its translation is CATGLDSLQTTEAFF.

This clone was recorded once. The chain uses TRBV21-1 and TRBJ2-7; TRBD1 was called by the table and not checked on the DNA. TRBV21-1 is a listed pseudogene. This CDR3 has 18 residues. The CDR3: CASIPPGQGKVFSYEQYF. The DNA of the CDR3 is TGTGCCAGTATTCCCCCGGGACAGGGAAAGGTTTTCTCCTACGAGCAGTACTTC.

The gene calls are TRBV5-1 and TRBJ2-1; the D is unclear. V dropped 2 bases and J dropped 5 bases, with 11 bases sitting between them. CDR1 is SGHRS, CDR2 YFSETQ, per germline. CDR3 length equals 14 residues. DNA of the CDR3: TGCGCCAGCAGCTTACCTACAGACAACAATGAGCAGTTCTTC. Amino acids: CASSLPTDNNEQFF.

The genes are TRBV19 and TRBJ2-1, with TRBD2 identical over 10 bases. With 8 bases clipped from V and 4 bases from J, the junction kept 5 bases outside the gene matches. Germline-derived CDR1 and CDR2 are LNHDA and SQIVND (reference sequence). The CDR3 is 14 residues long. The CDR3 sequence: CASAGLAVYNEQFF. The CDR3 nucleotides read TGTGCCAGTGCCGGACTAGCGGTTTACAATGAGCAGTTCTTC.

The chain is built from TRBV30 and TRBJ2-7; tentatively, D is TRBD2 (6 bases). V dropped 2 bases and J dropped 7 bases, with 9 bases sitting between them. The CDR3 is 11 residues long. Per the germline V gene, CDR1 is GTSNPN and CDR2 is SVGIG (reference sequence). CDR3 nucleotide sequence: TGTGCCTGGAGTCGAGGAGGGGAGCAGTACTTC. Encoded protein: CAWSRGGEQYF. Together with reference TRBV30 and TRBJ2-7, the CDR3 gives the full variable domain: SQTIHQWPATLVQPVGSPLSLECTVEGTSNPNLYWYRQAAGRGLQLLFYSVGIGQISSEVPQNLSASRPQDRQFILSSKKLLLSDSGFYLCAWSRGGEQYFGPGTRLTVT.

This chain uses TRBV27 with TRBJ2-7; 7 bases are shared with TRBD1. The ends lost 4 bases at V and 6 bases at J; junction bases unmatched: 6. Germline CDR1 and CDR2: MNHEY and SMNVEV (reference sequence). The CDR3 loop spans 13 amino acids. CDR3 DNA sequence: TGTGCCAGCAGTTACCGAGACAGGGTCGAGCAGTACTTC. Translation: CASSYRDRVEQYF.

J is TRBJ2-1 and V is TRBV7-2, with 10 bases matching TRBD2. Germline CDR1 and CDR2: SGHTA and FQGNSA. The CDR3 has 19 amino acids. Unmatched junction bases numbered 15, after V lost 3 bases and J lost 4 bases. The CDR3 here is CASSLLGPSGRGSYNEQFF. The CDR3 coding sequence is TGTGCCAGCAGCTTGTTAGGTCCTAGCGGGAGAGGTAGTTACAATGAGCAGTTCTTC.

The rearrangement links TRBV11-2 to TRBJ2-7; 7 bases fit TRBD2. V was pared by 5 bases and J by 4 bases, with 8 bases of the junction left unmatched. Looked up from germline, CDR1 is SGHAT and CDR2 is FQNNGV. The CDR3 has 14 amino acids. This chain's CDR3 is CASSAQGLQYEQYF. CDR3 DNA sequence: TGTGCCAGCAGCGCCCAGGGACTACAGTACGAGCAGTACTTC.

CDR3 DNA sequence: TGTGCCAGCAGCCGGACTAGCGGGGCTACCTACGAGCAGTACTTC. Translating gives CASSRTSGATYEQYF. The chain joins TRBV6-4 to TRBJ2-7, with 12 bases aligning to TRBD2. The CDR3 runs to 15 residues. V trimming: 6 bases; J trimming: 2 bases; junction bases outside the gene matches: 5. Germline assignment: CDR1 MRHNA and CDR2 SNTAGT.

V gene TRBV27 combines with J gene TRBJ2-7, with D perhaps matching TRBD1 (6 bases). Trimming took off 3 bases at V and 5 bases at J, with 11 bases between the two ends. The CDR3 has 13 residues. Germline V lookup: CDR1 MNHEY, CDR2 SMNVEV (reference sequence). The CDR3 DNA reads as TGTGCCAGCAGTTTTGCAGGGGTCCACGAGCAGTACTTC. Translated: CASSFAGVHEQYF.

On this clone itself: Other DNA sequences in this specimen translate into the identical CDR3. This rearrangement joins TRBV5-1 to TRBJ1-4; TRBD1 might be the D (6 bases). Trimming cost V 3 bases and J 3 bases, with 9 bases left between them. Germline V gene lookup returns CDR1 SGHRS and CDR2 YFSETQ. This CDR3 has 14 residues. As DNA, the CDR3 is TGCGCCAGCAGCTCACAGGGAGCTAATGAAAAACTGTTTTTT. Amino acids: CASSSQGANEKLFF.

The V gene is TRBV13, the J gene TRBJ2-7, with 8 bases lining up with TRBD1. J was trimmed by 4 bases and V by 9 bases; bases with no gene match: 14. The germline CDR1 and CDR2 sequences are PRHDT and FYEKMQ (reference sequence). The CDR3 is 15 amino acids. The DNA of the CDR3 is TGTGCCAGTCGACGGGCCAGGGGGCTAAAATACGAGCAGTACTTC. It translates to CASRRARGLKYEQYF.

The V call is TRBV19, the J call TRBJ1-1, with TRBD1 matching over 8 bases. There are 18 residues in the CDR3. The trim removed 5 bases at V and 0 bases at J, leaving 14 bases unmatched. Germline V gene data show CDR1 as LNHDA and CDR2 as SQIVND (reference sequence). The CDR3 region has the DNA TGTGCCAGTAGTTACCGGAGACAGGGGTCCTCTTTGAACACTGAAGCTTTCTTT. Its translation is CASSYRRQGSSLNTEAFF.